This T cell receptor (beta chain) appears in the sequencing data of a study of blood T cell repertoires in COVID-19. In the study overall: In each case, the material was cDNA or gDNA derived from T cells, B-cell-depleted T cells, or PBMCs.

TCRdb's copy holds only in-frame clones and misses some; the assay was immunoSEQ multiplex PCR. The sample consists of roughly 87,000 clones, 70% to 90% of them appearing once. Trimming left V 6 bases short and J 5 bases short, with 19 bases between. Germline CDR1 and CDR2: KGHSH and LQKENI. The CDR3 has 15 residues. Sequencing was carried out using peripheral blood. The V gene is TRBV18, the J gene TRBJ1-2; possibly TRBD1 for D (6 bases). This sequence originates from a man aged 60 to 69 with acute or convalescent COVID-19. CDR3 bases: TGTGCCAGCTCGCAAAAGACCGGGACAAATTATGGCTACACCTTC. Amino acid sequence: CASSQKTGTNYGYTF. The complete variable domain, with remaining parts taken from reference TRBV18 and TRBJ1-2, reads NAGVMQNPRHLVRRRGQEARLRCSPMKGHSHVYWYRQLPEEGLKFMVYLQKENIIDESGMPKERFSAEFPKEGPSILRIQQVVRGDSAAYFCASSQKTGTNYGYTFGSGTRLTVV.